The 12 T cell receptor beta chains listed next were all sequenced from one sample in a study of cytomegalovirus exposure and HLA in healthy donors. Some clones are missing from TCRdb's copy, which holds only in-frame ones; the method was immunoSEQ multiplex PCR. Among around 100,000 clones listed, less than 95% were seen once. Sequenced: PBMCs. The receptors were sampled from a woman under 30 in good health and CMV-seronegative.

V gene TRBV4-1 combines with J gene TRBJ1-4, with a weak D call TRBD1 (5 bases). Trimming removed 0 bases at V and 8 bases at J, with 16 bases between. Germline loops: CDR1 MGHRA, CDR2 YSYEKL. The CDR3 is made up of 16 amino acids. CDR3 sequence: CASSQDLGAPREKLFF. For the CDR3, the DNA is TGCGCCAGCAGCCAAGATCTTGGGGCTCCCCGGGAAAAACTGTTTTTT.

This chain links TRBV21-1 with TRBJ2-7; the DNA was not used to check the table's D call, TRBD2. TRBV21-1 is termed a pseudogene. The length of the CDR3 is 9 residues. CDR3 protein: CDLSYEQYF. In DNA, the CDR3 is TGTGACCTATCGTACGAGCAGTACTTC.

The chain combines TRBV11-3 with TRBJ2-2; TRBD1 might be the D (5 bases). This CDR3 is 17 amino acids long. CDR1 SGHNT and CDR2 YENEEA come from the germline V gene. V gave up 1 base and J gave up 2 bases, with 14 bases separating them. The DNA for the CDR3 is TGTGCCAGCAGCTTAGCCCAAGACAGTTCTAACACCGGGGAGCTGTTTTTT. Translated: CASSLAQDSSNTGELFF. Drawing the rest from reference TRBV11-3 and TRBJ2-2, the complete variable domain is EAGVVQSPRYKIIEKKQPVAFWCNPISGHNTLYWYLQNLGQGPELLIRYENEEAVDDSQLPKDRFSAERLKGVDSTLKIQPAELGDSAVYLCASSLAQDSSNTGELFFGEGSRLTVL.

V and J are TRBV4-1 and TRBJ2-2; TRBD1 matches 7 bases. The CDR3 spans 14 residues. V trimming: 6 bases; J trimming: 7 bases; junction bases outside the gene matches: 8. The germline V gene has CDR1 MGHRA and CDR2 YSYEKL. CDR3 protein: CASRTGWASGELFF. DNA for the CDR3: TGCGCCAGCAGGACAGGGTGGGCGAGCGGGGAGCTGTTTTTT.

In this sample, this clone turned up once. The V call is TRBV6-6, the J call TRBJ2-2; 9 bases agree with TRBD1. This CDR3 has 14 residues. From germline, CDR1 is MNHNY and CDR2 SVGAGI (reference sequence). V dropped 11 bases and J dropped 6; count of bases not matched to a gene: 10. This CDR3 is CAARQGGPAGELFF. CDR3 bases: TGTGCCGCCCGACAGGGGGGTCCCGCCGGGGAGCTGTTTTTT.

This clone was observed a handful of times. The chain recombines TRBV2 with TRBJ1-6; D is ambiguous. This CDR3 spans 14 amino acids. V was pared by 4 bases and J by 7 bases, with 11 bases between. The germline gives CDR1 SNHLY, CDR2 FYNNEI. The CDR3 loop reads CASSGGTGNSPLHF. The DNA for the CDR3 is TGTGCCAGCAGTGGAGGAACTGGGAATTCACCCCTCCACTTT. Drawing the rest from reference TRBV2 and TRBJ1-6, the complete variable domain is EPEVTQTPSHQVTQMGQEVILRCVPISNHLYFYWYRQILGQKVEFLVSFYNNEISEKSEIFDDQFSVERPDGSNFTLKIRSTKLEDSAMYFCASSGGTGNSPLHFGNGTRLTVT.

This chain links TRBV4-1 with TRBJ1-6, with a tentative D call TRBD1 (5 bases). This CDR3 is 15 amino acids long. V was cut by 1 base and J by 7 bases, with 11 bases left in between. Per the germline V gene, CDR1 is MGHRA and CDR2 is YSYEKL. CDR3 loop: CASSQAGLSNSPLHF. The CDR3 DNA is TGCGCCAGCAGCCAAGCGGGACTATCGAATTCACCCCTCCACTTT.

The CDR3 DNA sequence: TGCGCCAGTAACTCCGGGACAGGGAGGAAGGAGACCCAGTACTTC. Its protein is CASNSGTGRKETQYF. J is TRBJ2-5 and V is TRBV5-1; 9 positions agree with TRBD1. This CDR3 is built from 15 residues. CDR1 is SGHRS, CDR2 YFSETQ, per germline. With 8 bases clipped from V and 5 bases from J, the junction kept 13 bases outside the gene matches.

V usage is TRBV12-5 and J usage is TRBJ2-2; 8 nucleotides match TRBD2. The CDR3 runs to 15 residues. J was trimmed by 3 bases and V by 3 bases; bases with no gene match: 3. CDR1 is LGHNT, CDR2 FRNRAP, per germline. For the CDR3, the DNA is TGTGCTAGTGGTTTAAGCGGGAGTCACACCGGGGAGCTGTTTTTT. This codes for CASGLSGSHTGELFF.

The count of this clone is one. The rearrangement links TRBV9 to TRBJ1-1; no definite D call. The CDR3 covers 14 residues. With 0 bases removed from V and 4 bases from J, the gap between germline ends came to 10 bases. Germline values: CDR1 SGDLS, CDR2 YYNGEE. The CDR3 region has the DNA TGTGCCAGCAGCGTAGGCGCAGGCCTCACTGAAGCTTTCTTT. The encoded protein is CASSVGAGLTEAFF.

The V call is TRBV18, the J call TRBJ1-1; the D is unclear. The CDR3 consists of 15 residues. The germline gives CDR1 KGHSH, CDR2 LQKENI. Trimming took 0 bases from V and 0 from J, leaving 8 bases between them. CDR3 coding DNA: TGTGCCAGCTCACCACCTGGCAGGTTGAACACTGAAGCTTTCTTT. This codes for CASSPPGRLNTEAFF. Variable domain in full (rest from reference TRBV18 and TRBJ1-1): NAGVMQNPRHLVRRRGQEARLRCSPMKGHSHVYWYRQLPEEGLKFMVYLQKENIIDESGMPKERFSAEFPKEGPSILRIQQVVRGDSAAYFCASSPPGRLNTEAFFGQGTRLTVV.

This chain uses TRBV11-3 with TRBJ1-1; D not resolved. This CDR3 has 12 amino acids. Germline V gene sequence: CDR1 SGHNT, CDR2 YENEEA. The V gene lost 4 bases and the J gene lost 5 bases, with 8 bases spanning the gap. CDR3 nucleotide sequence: TGTGCCAGCAGCTCCGGGTGGACTGAAGCTTTCTTT. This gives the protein CASSSGWTEAFF.